Shown below are 13 T cell receptor beta chains from a single sample sequenced in a study of cytomegalovirus exposure and HLA in healthy donors. 13 Jbeta primers and 60 Vbeta primers were used for the PCR. Sequenced by immunoSEQ multiplex PCR; TCRdb stores in-frame clones only, minus some. The sample consists of about 75,000 clones, roughly 84% of them appearing once. The sequencing sample was made of PBMCs. These receptors were obtained from a man aged 70-80 years in good health and CMV-seropositive.

This rearrangement joins TRBV5-1 to TRBJ2-7; weak D call: TRBD2 (5 bases). V was cut by 0 bases and J by 4 bases, with 11 bases left in between. From germline, CDR1 is SGHRS and CDR2 YFSETQ. The CDR3 has 14 amino acids. CDR3 sequence reads: CASSLALAGYEQYF. The DNA of the CDR3 is TGCGCCAGCAGCTTGGCGCTAGCTGGTTACGAGCAGTACTTC.

There are a few counts of this clone. This sequence joins TRBV19 and TRBJ2-3; maybe TRBD1 (5 bases). V dropped 5 bases and J dropped 6 bases, with 12 bases sitting between them. Germline V gene lookup returns CDR1 LNHDA and CDR2 SQIVND (reference sequence). This CDR3 spans 13 amino acids. CDR3 sequence reads: CASSAQQDDTQYF. The DNA for the CDR3 is TGTGCCAGTAGTGCCCAACAGGACGATACGCAGTATTTT. Together with reference TRBV19 and TRBJ2-3, the CDR3 gives the full variable domain: DGGITQSPKYLFRKEGQNVTLSCEQNLNHDAMYWYRQDPGQGLRLIYYSQIVNDFQKGDIAEGYSVSREKKESFPLTVTSAQKNPTAFYLCASSAQQDDTQYFGPGTRLTVL.

The CDR3 nucleotides are TGTGCCACGAGCGGGTGGAGCACCGGGGAGCTGTTTTTT. Translated: CATSGWSTGELFF. The rearrangement uses TRBV9 and TRBJ2-2; D may be TRBD2 (6 bases). This CDR3 spans 13 amino acids. The germline V gene has CDR1 SGDLS and CDR2 YYNGEE. The V end lost 9 bases, the J end lost 4 bases, and 13 bases lay between the germline ends.

The chain combines TRBV4-2 with TRBJ1-5; 7 nucleotides agree with TRBD1. Looked up from germline, CDR1 is LGHNA and CDR2 is YNFKEQ. The V gene end was trimmed by 2 bases and the J gene end by 3 bases; junction bases not matched to a gene: 10. The CDR3 has 17 amino acids. CDR3 nucleotide sequence: TGTGCCAGCAGCCAAAGGGCAGGGGGTTTCAACAATCAGCCCCAGCATTTT. Protein sequence: CASSQRAGGFNNQPQHF.

The chain has TRBV30 and TRBJ1-3; D is ambiguous. The CDR3 loop spans 13 amino acids. Per the germline V gene, CDR1 is GTSNPN and CDR2 is SVGIG (reference sequence). The V end lost 8 bases, the J end lost 2 bases, and 13 bases lay between the germline ends. CDR3 DNA sequence: TGTGCCCTCAATACGGGGACTGGAAACACCATATATTTT. This translates into CALNTGTGNTIYF. The full variable domain, in which reference TRBV30 and TRBJ1-3 provide the parts outside the CDR3, is SQTIHQWPATLVQPVGSPLSLECTVEGTSNPNLYWYRQAAGRGLQLLFYSVGIGQISSEVPQNLSASRPQDRQFILSSKKLLLSDSGFYLCALNTGTGNTIYFGEGSWLTVV.

As for this clone: Since no conserved phenylalanine or tryptophan closes the CDR3, a read error is the likely cause. The rearrangement links TRBV7-2 to TRBJ1-2, with 8 bases lining up with TRBD1. In germline, CDR1 is SGHTA, CDR2 FQGNSA. After removal of 3 bases from V and 8 bases from J, the junction contained 2 bases not matched to a gene. The CDR3 totals 12 residues. The CDR3 spells CASSFNRGGYTV. CDR3 nucleotide sequence: TGTGCCAGCAGCTTCAACAGGGGGGGCTACACCGTC.

This chain links TRBV2 with TRBJ2-5; D may be TRBD1 (5 bases). The V gene lost 6 bases and the J gene lost 5 bases, with 22 bases spanning the gap. This CDR3 has 16 amino acids. Per the germline V gene, CDR1 is SNHLY and CDR2 is FYNNEI. The CDR3 nucleotides are TGTGCCAGCAGCACCGACAGACTCCTCCGCTACGAGACCCAGTACTTC. Its translation: CASSTDRLLRYETQYF. Drawing the rest from reference TRBV2 and TRBJ2-5, the complete variable domain is EPEVTQTPSHQVTQMGQEVILRCVPISNHLYFYWYRQILGQKVEFLVSFYNNEISEKSEIFDDQFSVERPDGSNFTLKIRSTKLEDSAMYFCASSTDRLLRYETQYFGPGTRLLVL.

This chain links TRBV7-2 with TRBJ2-3; 7 nucleotides agree with TRBD2. This CDR3 spans 15 amino acids. The V gene's germline CDR1 is SGHTA and CDR2 FQGNSA. Trimming took 8 bases from V and 1 from J; bases not matched to a gene: 9. Here the CDR3 reads CASRRGSGGTDTQYF. The CDR3 region has the DNA TGTGCCAGCCGAAGAGGGAGCGGGGGCACAGATACGCAGTATTTT.

V gene TRBV29-1 combines with J gene TRBJ2-7; 14 bases agree with TRBD2. V trimming: 6 bases; J trimming: 0 bases; junction bases outside the gene matches: 10. The CDR3 runs 17 residues. Looked up from germline, CDR1 is SQVTM and CDR2 is ANQGSEA. CDR3 sequence: CSVTGLAGARSSYEQYF. In DNA form, the CDR3 reads TGCAGCGTAACGGGACTAGCGGGAGCGAGGAGCTCCTACGAGCAGTACTTC.

V and J are TRBV7-9 and TRBJ2-7, with 9 bases fitting TRBD1. The V and J ends lost 5 bases and 0 bases, in that order; junction bases with no gene match: 5. The CDR3 is 15 amino acids. Per the germline V gene, CDR1 is SEHNR and CDR2 is FQNEAQ (reference sequence). CDR3 nucleotide sequence: TGTGCCAGCAGCACACAGGGGGCTTCCTCCTACGAGCAGTACTTC. Translating gives CASSTQGASSYEQYF.

The table lists this clone with a count of one. The V gene is TRBV5-1, the J gene TRBJ2-1; D remains ambiguous. The CDR3 is made up of 14 amino acids. CDR1 and CDR2 (germline): SGHRS, YFSETQ. Trimming took 1 base from V and 4 from J, leaving 9 bases between them. Written as DNA, the CDR3 is TGCGCCAGCAGCTTGCATGGAGAATACAATGAGCAGTTCTTC. Protein sequence: CASSLHGEYNEQFF.

About this clone: The sample has other DNA sequences that encode this CDR3 too. The chain recombines TRBV5-1 with TRBJ1-5, with TRBD1 as a possible D gene (5 bases). This CDR3 is 14 amino acids long. The germline V gene has CDR1 SGHRS and CDR2 YFSETQ. Trimming removed 5 bases at V and 0 bases at J, with 9 bases between. The CDR3 is CASSWGDSNQPQHF. CDR3 sequence (DNA): TGCGCCAGCAGTTGGGGCGATAGCAATCAGCCCCAGCATTTT.

The CDR3 loop reads CASSRDRAMNTEAFF. For the CDR3, the DNA is TGTGCCAGTAGCCGGGACAGGGCGATGAACACTGAAGCTTTCTTT. The J gene is TRBJ1-1, the V gene TRBV19, with 9 bases identical to TRBD1. The germline V gene has CDR1 LNHDA and CDR2 SQIVND (reference sequence). V was clipped by 6 bases and J by 0 bases; unmatched bases: 5. The CDR3 is 15 amino acids.